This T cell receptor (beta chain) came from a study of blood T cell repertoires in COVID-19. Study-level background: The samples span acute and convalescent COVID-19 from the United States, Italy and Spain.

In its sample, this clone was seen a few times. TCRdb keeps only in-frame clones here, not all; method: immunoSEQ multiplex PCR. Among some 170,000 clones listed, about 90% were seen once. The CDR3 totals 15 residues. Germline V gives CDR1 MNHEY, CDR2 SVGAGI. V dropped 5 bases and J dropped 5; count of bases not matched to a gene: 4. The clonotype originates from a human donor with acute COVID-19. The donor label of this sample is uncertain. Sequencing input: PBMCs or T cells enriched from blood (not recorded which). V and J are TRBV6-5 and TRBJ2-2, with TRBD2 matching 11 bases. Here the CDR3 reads CASSLAGGETGELFF. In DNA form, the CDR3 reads TGTGCCAGCAGTCTAGCGGGGGGTGAGACCGGGGAGCTGTTTTTT.